Below, 27 T cell receptor beta chains from the same sample are listed, as sequenced in a study of blood T cell repertoires in COVID-19. Sequenced by immunoSEQ multiplex PCR; TCRdb stores in-frame clones only, minus some. Altogether hundreds of thousands of clones are present, about 83% being singletons, with the ten largest covering 8% to 9.5%. Sequencing input: peripheral blood. These receptors were collected from a woman between 45 and 60 years old who had recovered from COVID-19.

This clone was observed a single time. The J gene is TRBJ1-1, the V gene TRBV2; D is unclear. Germline V CDR1 and CDR2: SNHLY, FYNNEI. Trimming took 4 bases from V and 1 from J, leaving 7 bases between them. The length of the CDR3 is 13 residues. The CDR3 DNA reads TGTGCCAGCAGTGCTACGAAGAACACTGAAGCTTTCTTT. Its protein is CASSATKNTEAFF.

V gene TRBV18 combines with J gene TRBJ1-4; D gene unclear. This CDR3 is built from 15 residues. From germline, CDR1 is KGHSH and CDR2 LQKENI. V was clipped by 3 bases and J by 7 bases, with 15 bases between them. CDR3 DNA sequence: TGTGCCAGCTCACCTCGGGAGGTCTTGGGTGAAAAACTGTTTTTT. Translation gives CASSPREVLGEKLFF. Drawing the rest from reference TRBV18 and TRBJ1-4, the complete variable domain is NAGVMQNPRHLVRRRGQEARLRCSPMKGHSHVYWYRQLPEEGLKFMVYLQKENIIDESGMPKERFSAEFPKEGPSILRIQQVVRGDSAAYFCASSPREVLGEKLFFGSGTQLSVL.

This rearrangement joins TRBV5-1 to TRBJ2-3, with TRBD2 matching over 11 bases. The length of the CDR3 is 17 residues. Germline V gene data show CDR1 as SGHRS and CDR2 as YFSETQ. The V segment lost 0 bases and the J segment 2 bases; nucleotides outside the gene matches: 5. The CDR3 reads CASSLGGTSGFTDTQYF. In DNA, the CDR3 is TGCGCCAGCAGCTTGGGGGGGACTAGCGGATTCACAGATACGCAGTATTTT.

The genes are TRBV6-5 and TRBJ2-2; 9 bases agree with TRBD1. The ends lost 3 bases at V and 7 bases at J; junction bases unmatched: 6. The CDR3 consists of 15 residues. Germline CDR1 MNHEY, CDR2 SVGAGI. The CDR3 loop is CASSYTGGLGGELFF. As DNA, the CDR3 is TGTGCCAGCAGTTATACAGGGGGCTTGGGCGGGGAGCTGTTTTTT.

The V gene is TRBV7-6, the J gene TRBJ1-2; the match to TRBD1 covers 7 bases. After removal of 5 bases from V and 8 bases from J, the junction contained 2 bases not matched to a gene. The CDR3 totals 11 residues. Per the germline V gene, CDR1 is SGHVS and CDR2 is FNYEAQ. The CDR3 loop is CASSQTGGYTF. The CDR3 DNA reads as TGTGCCAGCAGCCAGACAGGGGGCTACACCTTC.

The chain uses TRBV28 and TRBJ2-7, with D uncertain. The CDR3 totals 16 residues. The germline gives CDR1 MDHEN, CDR2 SYDVKM. V lost 3 bases, J lost 0 bases, and 15 bases lay in between. DNA for the CDR3: TGTGCCAGCAGTTTGACAATTGACAACCACTCCTACGAGCAGTACTTC. This codes for CASSLTIDNHSYEQYF. Filled out from reference TRBV28 and TRBJ2-7, the complete variable domain reads DVKVTQSSRYLVKRTGEKVFLECVQDMDHENMFWYRQDPGLGLRLIYFSYDVKMKEKGDIPEGYSVSREKKERFSLILESASTNQTSMYLCASSLTIDNHSYEQYFGPGTRLTVT.

The CDR3 is CASRDRGSIQYF. Here the CDR3 DNA reads TGTGCCAGCAGGGACAGGGGTAGCATTCAGTACTTC. The V and J genes are TRBV28 and TRBJ2-4, with TRBD1 matching over 9 bases. CDR3 length: 12 residues. The trim removed 6 bases at V and 9 bases at J, leaving 3 bases unmatched. Germline V gene data show CDR1 as MDHEN and CDR2 as SYDVKM.

The chain carries TRBV10-3 and TRBJ1-1; the match to TRBD1 covers 7 bases. Germline values: CDR1 ENHRY, CDR2 SYGVKD. This CDR3 spans 13 amino acids. V shed 11 bases, J shed 0 bases, and the junction held 6 bases outside the gene matches. The DNA of the CDR3 is TGTGCCTCTTCTGGGACAGTGAACACTGAAGCTTTCTTT. Its protein is CASSGTVNTEAFF.

CDR3 nucleotides: TGTGCCATAAGGGACAGGGACACAGATACGCAGTATTTT. Translating it yields CAIRDRDTDTQYF. The V call is TRBV10-3, the J call TRBJ2-3; 9 nucleotides agree with TRBD1. V dropped 9 bases and J dropped 2; count of bases not matched to a gene: 3. Germline CDR1 reads ENHRY; CDR2 reads SYGVKD. The CDR3 extends over 13 amino acids.

This clone appeared once. The chain couples TRBV21-1 to TRBJ1-1. TRBV21-1 is shown as a pseudogene. The CDR3 extends over 11 amino acids. The CDR3 DNA reads as TGTGCCAGCAGCCCCCGTTTCCAAGCTTTCTTT. Residues: CASSPRFQAFF.

The rearrangement links TRBV6-2 or TRBV6-3 to TRBJ2-1; TRBD1 matches 8 bases. This CDR3 region has 16 residues. Germline V gives CDR1 MNHEY, CDR2 SVGEGT. J was trimmed by 4 bases and V by 4 bases; bases with no gene match: 9. CDR3 sequence reads: CASSSQAGTGYNEQFF. CDR3 in DNA: TGTGCCAGCAGTTCACAAGCCGGGACAGGTTACAATGAGCAGTTCTTC.

The rearrangement joins TRBV7-2 to TRBJ2-5; no reliable D call. Germline values: CDR1 SGHTA, CDR2 FQGNSA. The CDR3 covers 16 residues. Trimming stripped 2 bases from V and 4 bases from J, with 17 bases between. CDR3 loop: CASSLFVGLGRETQYF. The CDR3 bases are TGTGCCAGCAGCTTATTTGTCGGGTTAGGTCGAGAGACCCAGTACTTC.

CDR3 sequence: CASSTGLRETQYF. As DNA, the CDR3 is TGTGCCAGTAGTACAGGGTTGCGAGAGACCCAGTACTTC. This chain uses TRBV19 with TRBJ2-5; tentatively, D is TRBD1 (5 bases). Looked up from germline, CDR1 is LNHDA and CDR2 is SQIVND (reference sequence). This CDR3 has 13 residues. Trimming took off 4 bases at V and 4 bases at J, with 10 bases between the two ends.

The CDR3 DNA reads TGTGCCAGCAGCACCCAGGGGTCGATCTATGGCTACACCTTC. Translated: CASSTQGSIYGYTF. This rearrangement joins TRBV25-1 to TRBJ1-2, with a possible D match to TRBD1 (6 bases). The CDR3 spans 14 residues. The V end lost 6 bases, the J end lost 4 bases, and 15 bases lay between the germline ends. CDR1 and CDR2 (germline): MGHDK, SYGVNS.

The chain has TRBV15 and TRBJ2-2, with 7 bases that match TRBD2. Germline CDR1 is LNHNV and CDR2 is YYDKDF (reference sequence). This CDR3 is 15 amino acids long. Unmatched junction bases numbered 4, after V lost 6 bases and J lost 0 bases. DNA of the CDR3: TGTGCCACCAGGGGGAGGGCAGCGAACACCGGGGAGCTGTTTTTT. Translated, it gives CATRGRAANTGELFF.

This clone appeared many times. V gene TRBV7-9 combines with J gene TRBJ1-1; no definite D call. CDR3 length equals 14 residues. In germline, CDR1 is SEHNR, CDR2 FQNEAQ (reference sequence). Deletions cut 1 base from V and 1 base from J, with 7 bases between. CDR3 loop: CASSLGGGNTEAFF. The CDR3 DNA reads TGTGCCAGCAGCTTAGGTGGCGGGAACACTGAAGCTTTCTTT.

The chain joins TRBV5-4 to TRBJ1-1, with D possibly TRBD1 on 5 matching bases. CDR3 size: 15 residues. The germline V gene encodes CDR1 SGHNT and CDR2 YYREEE (reference sequence). The V gene lost 1 base and the J gene lost 5 bases, with 15 bases spanning the gap. CDR3 nucleotides: TGTGCCAGCAGCTTGTCGTCAGGGTCGGGTACTGAAGCTTTCTTT. Its protein product is CASSLSSGSGTEAFF.

This clone is a singleton in its sample. This chain links TRBV19 with TRBJ1-2; tentative D call: TRBD1 (5 bases). Germline CDR1 and CDR2: LNHDA and SQIVND (reference sequence). V lost 7 bases to trimming and J lost 2 bases, with 14 bases between them. The CDR3 sequence is 14 residues long. The CDR3 nucleotides read TGTGCCAGTATACCTCGCGGGGGAAACTATGGCTACACCTTC. This encodes CASIPRGGNYGYTF.

This rearrangement joins TRBV11-2 to TRBJ2-5; D not certain. Trimming removed 3 bases from V and 5 bases from J, with 10 bases in between. Germline V gene data show CDR1 as SGHAT and CDR2 as FQNNGV. The CDR3 is 13 amino acids. CDR3 sequence reads: CASSFAREETQYF. CDR3 nucleotide sequence: TGTGCCAGCAGCTTTGCCCGCGAGGAGACCCAGTACTTC.

This chain joins TRBV6-2 or TRBV6-3 and TRBJ2-2; 7 nucleotides line up with TRBD2. Germline V lookup: CDR1 MNHEY, CDR2 SVGEGT. The CDR3 loop spans 15 amino acids. Germline trimming cut 6 bases from V and 5 bases from J; bases unmatched to any gene: 9. CDR3 in DNA: TGTGCCAGCAGCTCCAGCGGGGCCCCAACCGGGGAGCTGTTTTTT. Protein: CASSSSGAPTGELFF.

The chain combines TRBV28 with TRBJ2-3, with 8 bases lining up with TRBD1. CDR1 is MDHEN, CDR2 SYDVKM, per germline. The ends lost 7 bases at V and 3 bases at J; junction bases unmatched: 9. CDR3 length: 15 residues. CDR3 sequence: CASISGQGRTDTQYF. The CDR3 DNA sequence: TGTGCCAGCATCTCTGGACAGGGAAGGACAGATACGCAGTATTTT.

V usage is TRBV2 and J usage is TRBJ2-1, with 7 bases lining up with TRBD2. The CDR3 consists of 15 residues. Germline-derived CDR1 and CDR2 are SNHLY and FYNNEI. The J segment lost 1 base and the V segment lost 0 bases, leaving 0 bases of the junction unmatched. This CDR3 reads CASSEAGRSYNEQFF. As DNA, the CDR3 is TGTGCCAGCAGTGAAGCCGGGAGGTCCTACAATGAGCAGTTCTTC.

Details on this clone: Other DNA sequences in this specimen translate into the identical CDR3. The V and J genes are TRBV3-1 (or the pseudogene TRBV3-2) and TRBJ2-1; the match to TRBD2 covers 9 bases. The J segment lost 5 bases and the V segment lost 0 bases, leaving 2 bases of the junction unmatched. Germline V gene sequence: CDR1 LGHDT, CDR2 YNNKEL (reference sequence). The CDR3 spans 15 residues. Written as DNA, the CDR3 is TGTGCCAGCAGCCAAGATAGCGGGAGACACAATGAGCAGTTCTTC. It codes for CASSQDSGRHNEQFF.

The chain couples TRBV5-1 to TRBJ2-2; possibly TRBD1 for D (5 bases). Germline assignment: CDR1 SGHRS and CDR2 YFSETQ. The length of the CDR3 is 16 residues. The V end was cut by 4 bases, the J end by 7 bases, with 20 bases between. The CDR3 loop reads CASSVLRTSSVGELFF. In DNA form, the CDR3 reads TGCGCCAGCAGCGTGCTCCGGACATCGTCGGTCGGGGAGCTGTTTTTT.

The genes are TRBV28 and TRBJ1-6; 7 bases match TRBD1. The V gene end was trimmed by 5 bases and the J gene end by 6 bases; junction bases not matched to a gene: 19. CDR3 length: 19 amino acids. Germline CDR1 MDHEN, CDR2 SYDVKM. Here the CDR3 DNA reads TGTGCCAGCAGTAGCACTGGGTCAGGGGGTGGAGGCTTTAATTCACCCCTCCACTTT. Translation: CASSSTGSGGGGFNSPLHF.

The chain recombines TRBV28 with TRBJ1-2; TRBD1 aligns across 10 bases. Germline V CDR1 and CDR2: MDHEN, SYDVKM. This CDR3 comprises 16 residues. The junction had 10 bases not matched to a gene; V was cut back by 5 bases and J by 4 bases. CDR3 DNA: TGTGCCAGCAGTATCGACAGGGGGCGCTCTTCCTATGGCTACACCTTC. Protein sequence: CASSIDRGRSSYGYTF.

V and J are TRBV30 and TRBJ2-7; D is ambiguous. Germline CDR1 is GTSNPN and CDR2 is SVGIG (reference sequence). V was cut by 0 bases and J by 3 bases, with 9 bases left in between. The CDR3 runs 13 residues. The CDR3 DNA reads as TGTGCCTGGAGTGTCAACAGCCTCTACGAGCAGTACTTC. It yields the protein CAWSVNSLYEQYF. The whole variable domain, filled in from reference TRBV30 and TRBJ2-7, reads SQTIHQWPATLVQPVGSPLSLECTVEGTSNPNLYWYRQAAGRGLQLLFYSVGIGQISSEVPQNLSASRPQDRQFILSSKKLLLSDSGFYLCAWSVNSLYEQYFGPGTRLTVT.